Sequencing of this TCR beta chain was carried out in a study of shared clonotypes between healthy human individuals. Genomic DNA (from each subset) was split evenly across several immunoSEQ plates. Produced via immunoSEQ multiplex PCR; TCRdb's table is partial and in-frame only. This table holds 780,000 or so clones, roughly 72% found once. The germline V gene encodes CDR1 SGHKS and CDR2 YYEKEE (reference sequence). Trimming left V 0 bases short and J 7 bases short, with 13 bases between. The CDR3 sequence is 15 residues long. The study separated CD4+ cells into CD45RA+ naive and CD45RA-negative memory subsets. This clone occurred a few times.

The V gene is TRBV5-5, the J gene TRBJ1-4; possible D gene TRBD1, 5 bases. The source material was memory CD4+ T cells sorted from blood. Indicated subset: CD45RA-negative fraction. The sequence was obtained from a woman aged 25 to 39 in good health. CDR3 nucleotides: TGTGCCAGCAGCTTGGGTTGGCAGGGAGGTGAAAAACTGTTTTTT. As protein: CASSLGWQGGEKLFF.